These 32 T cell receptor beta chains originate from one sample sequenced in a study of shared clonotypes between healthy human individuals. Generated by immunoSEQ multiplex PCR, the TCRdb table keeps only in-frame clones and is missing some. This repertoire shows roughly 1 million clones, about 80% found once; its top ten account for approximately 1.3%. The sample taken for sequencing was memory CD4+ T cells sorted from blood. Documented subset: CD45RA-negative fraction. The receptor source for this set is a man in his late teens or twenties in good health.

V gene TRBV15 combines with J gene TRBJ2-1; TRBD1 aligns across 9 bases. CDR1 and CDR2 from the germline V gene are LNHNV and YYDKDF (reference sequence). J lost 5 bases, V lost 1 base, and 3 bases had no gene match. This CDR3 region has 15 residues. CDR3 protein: CATSRGQGEDNEQFF. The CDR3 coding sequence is TGTGCCACCAGCAGAGGACAGGGGGAAGACAATGAGCAGTTCTTC.

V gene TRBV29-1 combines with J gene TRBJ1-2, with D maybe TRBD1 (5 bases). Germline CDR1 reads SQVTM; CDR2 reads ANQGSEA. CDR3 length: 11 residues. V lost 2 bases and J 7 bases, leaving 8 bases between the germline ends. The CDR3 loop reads CSVENGGGYTF. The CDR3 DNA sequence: TGCAGCGTTGAAAACGGGGGTGGCTACACCTTC.

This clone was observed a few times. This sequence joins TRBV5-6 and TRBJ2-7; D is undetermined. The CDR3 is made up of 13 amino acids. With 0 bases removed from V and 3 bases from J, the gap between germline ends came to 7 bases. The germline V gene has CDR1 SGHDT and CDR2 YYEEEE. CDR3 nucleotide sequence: TGTGCCAGCAGCTTGGTTAATTACTACGAGCAGTACTTC. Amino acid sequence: CASSLVNYYEQYF.

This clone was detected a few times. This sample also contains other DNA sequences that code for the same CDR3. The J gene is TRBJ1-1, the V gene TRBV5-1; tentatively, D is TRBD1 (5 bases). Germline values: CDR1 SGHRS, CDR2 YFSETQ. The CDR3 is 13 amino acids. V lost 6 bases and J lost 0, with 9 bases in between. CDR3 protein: CASKRGMNTEAFF. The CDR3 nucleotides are TGCGCCAGCAAGCGGGGGATGAACACTGAAGCTTTCTTT.

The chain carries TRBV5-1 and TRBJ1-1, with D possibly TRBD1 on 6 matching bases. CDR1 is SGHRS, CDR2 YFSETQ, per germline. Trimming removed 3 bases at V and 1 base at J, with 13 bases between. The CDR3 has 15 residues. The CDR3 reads CASSYSGTTNTEAFF. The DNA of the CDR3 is TGCGCCAGCAGCTACTCCGGGACAACGAACACTGAAGCTTTCTTT. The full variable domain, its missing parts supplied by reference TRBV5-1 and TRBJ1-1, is KAGVTQTPRYLIKTRGQQVTLSCSPISGHRSVSWYQQTPGQGLQFLFEYFSETQRNKGNFPGRFSGRQFSNSRSEMNVSTLELGDSALYLCASSYSGTTNTEAFFGQGTRLTVV.

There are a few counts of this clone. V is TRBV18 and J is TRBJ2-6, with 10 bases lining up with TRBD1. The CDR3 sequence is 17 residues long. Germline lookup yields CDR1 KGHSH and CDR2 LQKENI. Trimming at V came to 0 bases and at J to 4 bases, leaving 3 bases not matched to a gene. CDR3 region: CASSPPTGGGGANVLTF. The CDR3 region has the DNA TGTGCCAGCTCACCACCGACAGGGGGCGGCGGGGCCAACGTCCTGACTTTC.

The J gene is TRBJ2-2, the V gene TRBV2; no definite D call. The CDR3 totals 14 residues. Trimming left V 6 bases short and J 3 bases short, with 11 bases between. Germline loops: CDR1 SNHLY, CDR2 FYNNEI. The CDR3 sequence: CASRRTADTGELFF. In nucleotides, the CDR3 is TGTGCCAGCAGAAGGACGGCGGACACCGGGGAGCTGTTTTTT.

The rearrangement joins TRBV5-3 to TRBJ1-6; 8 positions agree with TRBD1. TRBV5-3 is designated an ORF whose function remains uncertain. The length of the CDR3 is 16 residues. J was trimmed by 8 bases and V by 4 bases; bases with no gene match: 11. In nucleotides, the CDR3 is TGTGCCAGAAGCCAGACAGGGGTCAAAGAGGATTCACCCCTCCACTTT. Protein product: CARSQTGVKEDSPLHF.

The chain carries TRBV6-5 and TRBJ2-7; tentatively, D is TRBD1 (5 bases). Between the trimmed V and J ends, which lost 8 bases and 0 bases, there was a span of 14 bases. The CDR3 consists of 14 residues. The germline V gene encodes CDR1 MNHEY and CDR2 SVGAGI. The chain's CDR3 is CASRRGENSYEQYF. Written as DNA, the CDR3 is TGTGCCAGCCGAAGGGGTGAGAACTCCTACGAGCAGTACTTC.

The CDR3 region is CASRTPAVTQETQYF. CDR3 DNA sequence: TGTGCCAGCAGGACCCCGGCTGTGACTCAAGAGACCCAGTACTTC. The chain couples TRBV28 to TRBJ2-5; no reliable D call. The CDR3 totals 15 residues. Germline lookup yields CDR1 MDHEN and CDR2 SYDVKM. V lost 6 bases and J 2 bases, leaving 16 bases between the germline ends.

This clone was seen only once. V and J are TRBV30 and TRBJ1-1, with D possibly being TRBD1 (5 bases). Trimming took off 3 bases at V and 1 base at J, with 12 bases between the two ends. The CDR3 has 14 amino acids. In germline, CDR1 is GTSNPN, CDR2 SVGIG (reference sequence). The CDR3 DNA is TGTGCCTGGAGCCCCGGGACGGAGAACACTGAAGCTTTCTTT. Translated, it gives CAWSPGTENTEAFF.

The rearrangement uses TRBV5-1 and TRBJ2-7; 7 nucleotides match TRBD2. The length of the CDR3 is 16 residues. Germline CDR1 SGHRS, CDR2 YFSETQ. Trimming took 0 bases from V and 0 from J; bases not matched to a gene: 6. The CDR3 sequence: CASSLGNSGFSYEQYF. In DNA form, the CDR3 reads TGCGCCAGCAGCTTGGGCAATAGCGGGTTCTCCTACGAGCAGTACTTC.

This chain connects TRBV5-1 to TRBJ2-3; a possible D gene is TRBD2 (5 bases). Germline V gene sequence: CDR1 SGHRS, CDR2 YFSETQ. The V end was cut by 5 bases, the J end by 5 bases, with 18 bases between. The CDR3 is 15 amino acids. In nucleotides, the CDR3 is TGCGCCAGCAGTTTGAGGGCGCGGACCCAAGATACGCAGTATTTT. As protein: CASSLRARTQDTQYF.

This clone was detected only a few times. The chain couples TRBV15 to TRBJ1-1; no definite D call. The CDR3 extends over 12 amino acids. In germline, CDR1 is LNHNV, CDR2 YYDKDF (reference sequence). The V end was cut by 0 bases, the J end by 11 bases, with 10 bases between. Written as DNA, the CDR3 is TGTGCCACCAGCAGAGAGGTTGGAGGGGCTTTCTTT. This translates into CATSREVGGAFF.

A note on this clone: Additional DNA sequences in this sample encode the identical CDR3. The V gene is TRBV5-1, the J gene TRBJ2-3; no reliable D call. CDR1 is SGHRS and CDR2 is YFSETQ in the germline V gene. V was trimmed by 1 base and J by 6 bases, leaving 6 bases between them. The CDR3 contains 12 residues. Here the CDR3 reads CASSLKGDTQYF. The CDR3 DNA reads TGCGCCAGCAGCTTGAAAGGGGATACGCAGTATTTT.

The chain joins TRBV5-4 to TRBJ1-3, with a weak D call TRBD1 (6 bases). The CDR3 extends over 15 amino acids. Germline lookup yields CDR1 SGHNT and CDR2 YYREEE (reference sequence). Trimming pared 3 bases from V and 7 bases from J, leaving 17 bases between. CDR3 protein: CASSSRGGSINTIYF. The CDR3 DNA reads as TGTGCCAGCAGCTCACGAGGGGGTAGTATTAACACCATATATTTT. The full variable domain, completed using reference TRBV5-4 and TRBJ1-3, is ETGVTQSPTHLIKTRGQQVTLRCSSQSGHNTVSWYQQALGQGPQFIFQYYREEENGRGNFPPRFSGLQFPNYSSELNVNALELDDSALYLCASSSRGGSINTIYFGEGSWLTVV.

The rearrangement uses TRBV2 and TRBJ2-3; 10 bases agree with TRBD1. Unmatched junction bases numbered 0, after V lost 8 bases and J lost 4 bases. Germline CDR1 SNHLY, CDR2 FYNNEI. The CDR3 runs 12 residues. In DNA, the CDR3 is TGTGCCAGCGGGACAGGGGCAGATACGCAGTATTTT. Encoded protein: CASGTGADTQYF.

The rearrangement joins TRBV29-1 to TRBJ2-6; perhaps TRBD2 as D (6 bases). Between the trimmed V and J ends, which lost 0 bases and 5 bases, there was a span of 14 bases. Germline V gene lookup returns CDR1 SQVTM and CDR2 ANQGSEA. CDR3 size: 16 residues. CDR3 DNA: TGCAGCGTTGAAGACGGAGGGACCGCTCGGGCCAACGTCCTGACTTTC. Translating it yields CSVEDGGTARANVLTF.

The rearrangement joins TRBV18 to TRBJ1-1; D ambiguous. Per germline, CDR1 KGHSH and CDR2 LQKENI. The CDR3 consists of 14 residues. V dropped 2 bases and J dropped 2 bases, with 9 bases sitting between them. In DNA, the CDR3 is TGTGCCAGCTCACCAAAGGATCTAAACACTGAAGCTTTCTTT. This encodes CASSPKDLNTEAFF.

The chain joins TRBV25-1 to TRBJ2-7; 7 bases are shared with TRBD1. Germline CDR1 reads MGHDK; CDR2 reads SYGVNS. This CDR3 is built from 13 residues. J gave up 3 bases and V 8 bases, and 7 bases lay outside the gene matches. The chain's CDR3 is CASSRDSYYEQYF. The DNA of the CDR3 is TGTGCCAGCTCCCGGGACAGTTACTACGAGCAGTACTTC.

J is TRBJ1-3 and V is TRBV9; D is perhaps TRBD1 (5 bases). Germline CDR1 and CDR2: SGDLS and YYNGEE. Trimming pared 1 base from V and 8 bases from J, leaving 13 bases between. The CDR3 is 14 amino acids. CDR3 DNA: TGTGCCAGCAGCGTAAATTGGGGCTTGGACACCATATATTTT. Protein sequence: CASSVNWGLDTIYF.

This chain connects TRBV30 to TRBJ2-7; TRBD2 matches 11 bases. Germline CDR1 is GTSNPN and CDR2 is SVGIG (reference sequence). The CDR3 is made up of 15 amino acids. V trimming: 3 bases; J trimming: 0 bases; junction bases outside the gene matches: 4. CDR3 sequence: CAWRGGTSGSYEQYF. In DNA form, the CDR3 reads TGTGCCTGGAGGGGCGGGACTAGCGGCTCCTACGAGCAGTACTTC.

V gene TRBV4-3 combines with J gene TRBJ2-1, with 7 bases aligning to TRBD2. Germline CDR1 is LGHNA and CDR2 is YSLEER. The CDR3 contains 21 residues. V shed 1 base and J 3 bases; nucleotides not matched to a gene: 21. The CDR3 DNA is TGCGCCAGCAGCCAAGTCCGTTATGGCCTTAGCGGGCGGTTCATCTACAATGAGCAGTTCTTC. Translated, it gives CASSQVRYGLSGRFIYNEQFF.

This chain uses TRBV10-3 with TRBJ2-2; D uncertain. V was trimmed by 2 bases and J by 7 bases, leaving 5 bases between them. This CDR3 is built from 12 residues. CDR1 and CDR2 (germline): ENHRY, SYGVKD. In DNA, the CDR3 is TGTGCCATCAGTGAGAGTATCGGGGAGCTGTTTTTT. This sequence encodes CAISESIGELFF.

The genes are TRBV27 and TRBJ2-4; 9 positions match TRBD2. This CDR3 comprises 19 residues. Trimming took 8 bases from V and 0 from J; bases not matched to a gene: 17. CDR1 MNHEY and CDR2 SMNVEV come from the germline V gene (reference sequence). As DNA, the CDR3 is TGTGCCAGCGGGGAAGGTAGCGGGGGCATCAAGCTAGCCAAAAACATTCAGTACTTC. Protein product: CASGEGSGGIKLAKNIQYF.

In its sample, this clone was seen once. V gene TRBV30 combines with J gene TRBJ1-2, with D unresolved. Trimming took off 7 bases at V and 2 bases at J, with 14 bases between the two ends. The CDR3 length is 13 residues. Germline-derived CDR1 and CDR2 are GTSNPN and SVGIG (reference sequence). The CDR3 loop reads CAFPRENNYGYTF. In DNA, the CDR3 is TGTGCCTTTCCTAGGGAAAACAACTATGGCTACACCTTC.

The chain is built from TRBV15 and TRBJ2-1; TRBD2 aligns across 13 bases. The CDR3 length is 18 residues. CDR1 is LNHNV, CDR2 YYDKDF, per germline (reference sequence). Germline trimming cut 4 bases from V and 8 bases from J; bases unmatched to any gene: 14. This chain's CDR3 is CATSTTTPGTSGKYEQFF. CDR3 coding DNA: TGTGCCACCAGCACCACAACCCCCGGGACTAGCGGGAAGTATGAGCAGTTCTTC. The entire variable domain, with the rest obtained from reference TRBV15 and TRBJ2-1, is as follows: DAMVIQNPRYQVTQFGKPVTLSCSQTLNHNVMYWYQQKSSQAPKLLFHYYDKDFNNEADTPDNFQSRRPNTSFCFLDIRSPGLGDTAMYLCATSTTTPGTSGKYEQFFGPGTRLTVL.

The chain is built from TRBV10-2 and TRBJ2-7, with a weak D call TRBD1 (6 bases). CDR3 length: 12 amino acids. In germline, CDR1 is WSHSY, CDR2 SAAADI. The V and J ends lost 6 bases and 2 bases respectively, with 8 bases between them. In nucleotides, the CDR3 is TGCGCCAGCAGGGACAGTCCCTACGAGCAGTACTTC. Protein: CASRDSPYEQYF.

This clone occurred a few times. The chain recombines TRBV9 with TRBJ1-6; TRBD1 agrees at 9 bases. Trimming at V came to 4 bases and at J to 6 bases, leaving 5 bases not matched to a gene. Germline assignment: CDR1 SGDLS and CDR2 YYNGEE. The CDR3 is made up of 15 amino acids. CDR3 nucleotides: TGTGCCAGCAGCCCCCGACAGGGGGGTAATTCACCCCTCCACTTT. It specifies CASSPRQGGNSPLHF.

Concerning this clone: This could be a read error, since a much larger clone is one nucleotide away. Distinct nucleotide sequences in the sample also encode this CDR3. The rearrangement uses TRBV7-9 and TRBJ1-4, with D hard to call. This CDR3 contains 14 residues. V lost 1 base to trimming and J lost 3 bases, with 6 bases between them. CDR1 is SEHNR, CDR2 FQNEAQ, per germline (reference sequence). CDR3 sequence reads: CASSLGTANEKLFF. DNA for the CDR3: TGTGCCAGCAGCTTAGGAACGGCTAATGAAAAACTGTTTTTT.

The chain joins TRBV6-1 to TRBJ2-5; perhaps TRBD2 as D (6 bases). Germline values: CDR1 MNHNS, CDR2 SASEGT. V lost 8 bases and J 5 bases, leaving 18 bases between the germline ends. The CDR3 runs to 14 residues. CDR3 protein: CASQISLAGETQYF. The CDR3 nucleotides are TGTGCCAGCCAAATTTCACTAGCAGGGGAGACCCAGTACTTC.

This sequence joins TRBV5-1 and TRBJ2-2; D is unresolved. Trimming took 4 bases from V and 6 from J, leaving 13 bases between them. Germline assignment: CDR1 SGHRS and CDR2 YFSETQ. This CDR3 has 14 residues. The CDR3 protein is CASSDQASSGELFF. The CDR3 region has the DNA TGCGCCAGCAGCGATCAAGCGAGTTCCGGGGAGCTGTTTTTT.